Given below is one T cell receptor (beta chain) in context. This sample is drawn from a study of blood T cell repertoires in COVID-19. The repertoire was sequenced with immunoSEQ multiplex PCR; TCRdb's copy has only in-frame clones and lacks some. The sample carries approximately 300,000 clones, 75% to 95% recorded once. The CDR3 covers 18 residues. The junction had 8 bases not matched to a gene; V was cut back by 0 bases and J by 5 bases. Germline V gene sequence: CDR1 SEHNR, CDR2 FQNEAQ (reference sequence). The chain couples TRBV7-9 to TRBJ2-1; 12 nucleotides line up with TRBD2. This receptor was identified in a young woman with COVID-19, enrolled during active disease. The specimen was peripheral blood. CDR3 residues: CASSLALTSGGLHNEQFF. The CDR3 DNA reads TGTGCCAGCAGCTTAGCGCTGACTAGCGGGGGCCTCCACAATGAGCAGTTCTTC.